This entry is about one TCR beta chain. The sample originates from a study of blood T cell repertoires in COVID-19. Study information: Sites across the United States, Italy and Spain contributed samples from acute and convalescent COVID-19.

TCRdb's copy holds only in-frame clones and misses some; the assay was immunoSEQ multiplex PCR. Counted here are about 91,000 clones, 75% to 85% occurring once; the ten biggest clones make up about 10%. The ends lost 4 bases at V and 3 bases at J; junction bases unmatched: 11. The CDR3 extends over 16 amino acids. The V gene's germline CDR1 is MDHEN and CDR2 SYDVKM. V usage is TRBV28 and J usage is TRBJ2-7; 8 positions match TRBD1. The origin of this receptor is a woman of 80 years or more with acute or convalescent COVID-19. Sequenced: peripheral blood. CDR3 bases: TGTGCCAGCAGTTCACTATCGACAGGGGCCCTCTACGAGCAGTACTTC. Amino acids: CASSSLSTGALYEQYF.